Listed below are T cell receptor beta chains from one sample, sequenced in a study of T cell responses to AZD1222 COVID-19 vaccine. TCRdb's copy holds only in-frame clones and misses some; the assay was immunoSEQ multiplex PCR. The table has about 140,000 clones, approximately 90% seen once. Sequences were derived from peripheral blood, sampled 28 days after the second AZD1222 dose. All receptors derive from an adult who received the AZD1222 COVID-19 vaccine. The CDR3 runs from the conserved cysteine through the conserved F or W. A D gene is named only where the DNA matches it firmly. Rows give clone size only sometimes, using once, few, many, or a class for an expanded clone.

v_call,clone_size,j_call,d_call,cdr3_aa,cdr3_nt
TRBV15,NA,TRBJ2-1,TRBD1,CATATGAVNNEQFF,TGTGCCACCGCAACAGGGGCCGTAAACAATGAGCAGTTCTTC
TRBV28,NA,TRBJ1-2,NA,CASTLGLRYGYTF,TGTGCCAGCACTTTGGGCCTCAGGTATGGCTACACCTTC
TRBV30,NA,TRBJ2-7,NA,CAWSVLGARGDEQYF,TGTGCCTGGAGTGTACTGGGGGCCCGGGGGGACGAGCAGTACTTC
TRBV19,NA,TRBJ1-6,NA,CASSWDGRGSPLHF,TGTGCCAGTAGTTGGGACGGCCGGGGATCACCCCTCCACTTT
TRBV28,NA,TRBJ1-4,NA,CASSLSGTNEKLFF,TGTGCCAGCAGTTTATCTGGTACTAATGAAAAACTGTTTTTT
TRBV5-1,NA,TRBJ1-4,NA,CASSLDGLMFF,TGCGCCAGCAGCTTGGACGGTTTGATGTTTTTT
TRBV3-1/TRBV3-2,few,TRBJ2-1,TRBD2,CASGSRGGFEQFF,TGTGCCAGCGGAAGCCGGGGGGGTTTTGAGCAGTTCTTC
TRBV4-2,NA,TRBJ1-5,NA,CASSHRGGNQPQHF,TGTGCCAGCAGCCACCGGGGCGGGAATCAGCCCCAGCATTTT
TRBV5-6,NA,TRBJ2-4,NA,CASSLEGQTLAKNIQYF,TGTGCCAGCAGCTTGGAAGGACAGACCCTGGCCAAAAACATTCAGTACTTC
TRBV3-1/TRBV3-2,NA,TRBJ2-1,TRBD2,CASRRSGTSGSNEQFF,TGTGCCAGCAGACGCTCCGGGACTAGCGGGAGCAATGAGCAGTTCTTC
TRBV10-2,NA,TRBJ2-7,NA,CASSPRQGSYEQYF,TGCGCCAGCAGTCCCCGCCAGGGGAGCTACGAGCAGTACTTC
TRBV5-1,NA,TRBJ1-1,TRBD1,CASSLEGTENTEAFF,TGCGCCAGCAGCTTGGAAGGGACAGAGAACACTGAAGCTTTCTTT
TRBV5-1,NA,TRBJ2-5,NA,CASSLELVGTQYF,TGCGCCAGCAGCTTGGAACTAGTGGGGACCCAGTACTTC
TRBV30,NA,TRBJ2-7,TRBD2,CAWTSGGYEQYF,TGTGCCTGGACTAGCGGTGGTTACGAGCAGTACTTC
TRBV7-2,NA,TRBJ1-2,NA,CASSSQGEAGGYTF,TGTGCCAGCAGTTCCCAGGGCGAAGCGGGGGGCTACACCTTC
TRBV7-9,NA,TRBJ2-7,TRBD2,CASTRAGGPNYEQYF,TGTGCCAGCACAAGAGCGGGAGGGCCGAACTACGAGCAGTACTTC
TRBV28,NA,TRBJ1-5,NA,CASSLGERPQHF,TGTGCCAGCAGTTTAGGGGAGCGGCCCCAGCATTTT
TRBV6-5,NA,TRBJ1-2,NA,CASRKYGYTF,TGTGCCAGCAGGAAGTATGGCTACACCTTC
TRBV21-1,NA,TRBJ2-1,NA,CASSKKRNRALYNEQFF,TGTGCCAGCAGCAAGAAGAGGAACAGGGCCCTCTACAATGAGCAGTTCTTC
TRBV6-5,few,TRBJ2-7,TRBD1,CASTSGQGAYEQYF,TGTGCCAGCACGTCGGGACAGGGGGCCTACGAGCAGTACTTC
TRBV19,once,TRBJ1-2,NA,CASSMAGKILYGYTF,TGTGCCAGTAGTATGGCCGGGAAAATCCTCTATGGCTACACCTTC
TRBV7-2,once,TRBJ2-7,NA,CASSWDPGTYEQYF,TGTGCCAGCAGCTGGGACCCGGGAACCTACGAGCAGTACTTC
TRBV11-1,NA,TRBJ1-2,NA,CASSFRVGGYTF,TGTGCCAGCAGCTTCAGGGTAGGCGGCTACACCTTC
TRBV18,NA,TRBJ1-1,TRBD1,CASSSQGALNTEAFF,TGTGCCAGCTCCTCACAGGGGGCCTTGAACACTGAAGCTTTCTTT
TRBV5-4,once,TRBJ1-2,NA,CASSPWATAGYTF,TGTGCCAGCAGCCCCTGGGCGACGGCTGGCTACACCTTC
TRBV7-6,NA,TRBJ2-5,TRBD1,CASSLGTGEETQYF,TGTGCCAGCAGCTTAGGGACAGGGGAAGAGACCCAGTACTTC
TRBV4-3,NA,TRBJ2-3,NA,CASSQDLRVTDTQYF,TGCGCCAGCAGCCAAGATTTGCGGGTAACAGATACGCAGTATTTT
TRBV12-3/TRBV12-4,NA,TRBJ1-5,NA,CASSSPNQPQHF,TGTGCCAGCAGCTCCCCCAATCAGCCCCAGCATTTT
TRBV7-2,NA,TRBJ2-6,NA,CASSFFGANVLTF,TGTGCCAGCAGCTTTTTTGGGGCCAACGTCCTGACTTTC
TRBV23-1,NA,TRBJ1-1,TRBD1,CASSPSTGVHTEAFF,TGCGCCAGCAGCCCATCTACAGGGGTCCACACTGAAGCTTTCTTT
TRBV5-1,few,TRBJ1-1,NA,CASSLGGQNTEAFF,TGCGCCAGCAGCTTGGGGGGTCAGAACACTGAAGCTTTCTTT
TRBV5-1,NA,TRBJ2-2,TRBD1,CASSPGQASNTGELFF,TGCGCCAGCAGCCCAGGACAGGCTTCGAACACCGGGGAGCTGTTTTTT
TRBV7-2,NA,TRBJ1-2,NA,CASRKPMTGYTF,TGTGCCAGCAGGAAGCCTATGACCGGCTACACCTTC
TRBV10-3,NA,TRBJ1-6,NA,CAISGRVGAANSPLHF,TGTGCCATCAGTGGACGAGTTGGCGCCGCCAATTCACCCCTCCACTTT
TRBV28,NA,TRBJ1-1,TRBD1,CASSSTGTGITEAFF,TGTGCCAGCAGTTCCACCGGGACAGGGATCACTGAAGCTTTCTTT
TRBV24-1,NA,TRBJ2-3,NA,CATSNWGTDTQYF,TGTGCCACCAGCAATTGGGGCACAGATACGCAGTATTTT
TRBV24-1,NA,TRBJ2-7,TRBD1,CATSDSGTVTYEQYF,TGTGCCACCAGTGATTCCGGGACAGTAACCTACGAGCAGTACTTC
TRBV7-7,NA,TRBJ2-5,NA,CASSLSTQETQYF,TGTGCTAGCAGCTTGTCCACGCAAGAGACCCAGTACTTC
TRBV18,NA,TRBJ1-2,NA,CASSPGEGGLPGYTF,TGTGCCAGCTCACCGGGTGAGGGGGGTTTGCCTGGCTACACCTTC
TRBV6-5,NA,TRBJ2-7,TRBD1,CASTGQAYEQYF,TGTGCCAGCACCGGACAGGCCTACGAGCAGTACTTC
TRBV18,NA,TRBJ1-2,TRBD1,CASSPPGTVLGYTF,TGTGCCAGCTCACCACCGGGGACAGTATTAGGCTACACCTTC
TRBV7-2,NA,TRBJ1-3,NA,CASSLGPNSGNTIYF,TGTGCCAGCAGTTTGGGTCCGAACTCTGGAAACACCATATATTTT
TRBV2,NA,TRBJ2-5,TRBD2,CASSEAILAGGQTQYF,TGTGCCAGCAGTGAAGCAATCCTAGCGGGGGGTCAGACCCAGTACTTC
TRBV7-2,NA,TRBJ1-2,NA,CASSLSGSDGYTF,TGTGCCAGCAGCTTGTCAGGGAGTGATGGCTACACCTTC
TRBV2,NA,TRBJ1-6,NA,CASSEAPGTHF,TGTGCCAGCAGTGAAGCGCCCGGGACCCACTTT
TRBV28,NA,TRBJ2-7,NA,CASSLASVSKGEQYF,TGTGCCAGCAGTTTAGCTAGCGTGTCAAAGGGCGAGCAGTACTTC
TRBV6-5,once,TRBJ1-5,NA,CASSSTFRQPQHF,TGTGCCAGCAGCTCCACTTTTCGGCAGCCCCAGCATTTT
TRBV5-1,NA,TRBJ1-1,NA,CASSPQGLSEAFF,TGCGCCAGCAGCCCACAGGGTTTGTCTGAAGCTTTCTTT
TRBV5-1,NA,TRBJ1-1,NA,CASYDPANTEAFF,TGCGCCAGTTACGACCCGGCGAACACTGAAGCTTTCTTT
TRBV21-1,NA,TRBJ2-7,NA,CASSKGTGTYEQYF,TGTGCCAGCAGCAAGGGGACAGGGACCTACGAGCAGTACTTC
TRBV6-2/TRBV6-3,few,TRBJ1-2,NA,CASSYSRTGGGYGYTF,TGTGCCAGCAGTTACTCCCGGACGGGAGGGGGCTATGGCTACACCTTC
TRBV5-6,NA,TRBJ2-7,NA,CASSLGVAGNTYEQYF,TGTGCCAGCAGCTTGGGGGTAGCAGGAAACACCTACGAGCAGTACTTC
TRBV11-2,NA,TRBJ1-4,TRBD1,CASSLGQGATNEKLFF,TGTGCCAGCAGCTTAGGACAGGGGGCAACTAATGAAAAACTGTTTTTT
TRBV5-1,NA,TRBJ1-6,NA,CASSRGRSDSGNSPLHF,TGCGCCAGCAGCAGGGGCCGTAGCGACTCTGGCAATTCACCCCTCCACTTT
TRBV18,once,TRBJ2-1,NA,CASSPLQGETSEQFF,TGTGCCAGCTCACCACTACAGGGTGAAACTTCTGAGCAGTTCTTC